The clone carrying this TCR beta chain was seen a handful of times. The antigen is not known. By way of CD45RO/CCR7/CD25/CD127/CD95/CD27, the CD4+ regulatory, stem cell-like memory, central memory and naive cells were sorted. Expressed TCRB transcripts were sequenced because the isolated RNA had all been reverse transcribed beforehand. Mean read depth for naive, central memory and regulatory T cell samples was several million reads. Produced via immunoSEQ multiplex PCR; TCRdb's table is partial and in-frame only. This sample carries about 620,000 clones, around 16% of them seen once, and the ten largest clones take about 0.093%. CDR3 length: 11 amino acids. The V end was cut by 5 bases, the J end by 0 bases, with 4 bases between. The germline V gene encodes CDR1 GTSNPN and CDR2 SVGIG (reference sequence). This record belongs to a study of beta chain features in type 1 diabetes. Study-level points and caveats: Patients with type 1 diabetes showed fewer VDJ junction insertions and more deletions.

This receptor was obtained from a man between 18 and 35 years old in good health. Sequenced: naive CD4+ T cells from blood. The chain couples TRBV30 to TRBJ1-1; D ambiguous. The CDR3 coding sequence is TGTGCCTGGGTCATGAACACTGAAGCTTTCTTT. Encoded protein: CAWVMNTEAFF.